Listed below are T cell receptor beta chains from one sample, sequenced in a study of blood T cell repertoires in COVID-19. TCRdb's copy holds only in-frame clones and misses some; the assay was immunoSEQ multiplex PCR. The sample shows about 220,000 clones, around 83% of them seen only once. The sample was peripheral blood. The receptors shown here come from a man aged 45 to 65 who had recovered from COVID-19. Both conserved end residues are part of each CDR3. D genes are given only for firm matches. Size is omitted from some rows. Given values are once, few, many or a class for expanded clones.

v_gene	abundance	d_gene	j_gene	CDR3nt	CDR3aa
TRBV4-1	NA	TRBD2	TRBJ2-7	TGCGCCAGCAGACCCGGGACTAGCGGGAGGAGCGAGCAGTACTTC	CASRPGTSGRSEQYF
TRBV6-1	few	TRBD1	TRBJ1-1	TGTGCCAGCAGTGAGGACACAGGGGGCAGGACTGAAGCTTTCTTT	CASSEDTGGRTEAFF
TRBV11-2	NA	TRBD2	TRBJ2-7	TGTGCCAGCAGCCCTGGGACTAGCGGAACCTACGAGCAGTACTTC	CASSPGTSGTYEQYF
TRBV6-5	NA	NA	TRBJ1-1	TGTGCCAGCAGCCCCACCTACGGGGTGAACACTGAAGCTTTCTTT	CASSPTYGVNTEAFF
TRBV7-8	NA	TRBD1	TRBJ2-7	TGTGCCAGCAGCTTTGGGACAGGGGGTGAGCAGTACTTC	CASSFGTGGEQYF
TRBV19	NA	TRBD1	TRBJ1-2	TGTGCCAGTAGTATATCCGGGACAGGGATCGCTGGCTACACCTTC	CASSISGTGIAGYTF
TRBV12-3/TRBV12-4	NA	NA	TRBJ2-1	TGTAGGGGGTCGTATGAGCAGTTCTTC	CRGSYEQFF
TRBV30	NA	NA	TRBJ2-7	TGTGCCTACGCCGAGGACAGTTCCTACGAGCAGTACTTC	CAYAEDSSYEQYF
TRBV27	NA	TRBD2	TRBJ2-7	TGTGCCAGCAGCAAGCGGGAGTTCCTCTACGAGCAGTACTTC	CASSKREFLYEQYF
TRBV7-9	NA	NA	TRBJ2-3	TGTGCCAGCAGCTCGCAGGGGTCCACGCAGTATTTT	CASSSQGSTQYF
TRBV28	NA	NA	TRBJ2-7	TGTGCCAGCACTGATTCCGGGACACCATCCTACGAGCAGTACTTC	CASTDSGTPSYEQYF
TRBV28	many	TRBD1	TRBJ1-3	TGTGCCAGCACCCGGGACAGGGTCTCTGGAAACACCATATATTTT	CASTRDRVSGNTIYF
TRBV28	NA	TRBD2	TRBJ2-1	TGTGCCAGCAGTTTAGCATCCGTGGGGGGGTTCAATGAGCAGTTCTTC	CASSLASVGGFNEQFF
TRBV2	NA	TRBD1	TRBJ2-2	TGTGCCAGCAGTCCCGGGACAGGGGGCCTCACCGGGGAGCTGTTTTTT	CASSPGTGGLTGELFF
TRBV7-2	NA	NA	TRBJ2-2	TGTGCCAGCAGCCTCAAGTTGGGGCCCGGGGAGCTGTTTTTT	CASSLKLGPGELFF
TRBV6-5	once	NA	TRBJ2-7	TGTGCCAGCAGCCTGACAGGTCCTCAATACGAGCAGTACTTC	CASSLTGPQYEQYF